A selection of T cell receptor beta chains follows, all from one sample in a study of T cell repertoires in cytomegalovirus infection. TCRdb re-called the reads with MiXCR, one entry per CDR3 protein. The profile shows 100,000 to 150,000 distinct CDR3 sequences, approximately 24% of them singletons. No cognate antigen is known for these TCRs. Sequencing was done on a sample of PBMCs, sequenced either directly or after in vitro stimulation (not recorded which). The source is a human donor in good health (CMV status not recorded). Some clones in this sample may be carry-over from other donors' samples. Each CDR3 is given with its conserved first and last residue. The order of the fields is V gene, D gene, clone size, CDR3 length, J gene, CDR3 protein, CDR3 DNA. The D gene is left open where the match is weak. Only part of the rows carry a size: once, few, many, or a class if the clone is expanded.

V gene: TRBV9; D gene: -; clone size: -; CDR3 length: 16; J gene: TRBJ2-1; CDR3 protein: CASSRPRSGPEDEQFF; CDR3 DNA: TGTGCCAGCAGCCGGCCTCGGAGCGGGCCAGAGGATGAGCAGTTCTTC
V gene: TRBV28; D gene: -; clone size: -; CDR3 length: 13; J gene: TRBJ2-6; CDR3 protein: CASSNRGANVLTF; CDR3 DNA: TGTGCCAGCAGCAACCGTGGGGCCAACGTCCTGACTTTC
V gene: TRBV7-8; D gene: -; clone size: -; CDR3 length: 14; J gene: TRBJ2-5; CDR3 protein: CASSLASVVETQYF; CDR3 DNA: TGTGCCAGCAGCTTAGCGTCAGTGGTAGAGACCCAGTACTTC
V gene: TRBV5-3; D gene: TRBD2; clone size: few; CDR3 length: 17; J gene: TRBJ2-2; CDR3 protein: CASSLGGDYSNTGELFF; CDR3 DNA: TGTGCCAGCAGCTTGGGGGGGGACTATTCGAACACCGGGGAGCTGTTTTTT
V gene: TRBV6-2/TRBV6-3; D gene: TRBD1; clone size: -; CDR3 length: 14; J gene: TRBJ1-1; CDR3 protein: CASSTQGAGTEAFF; CDR3 DNA: TGTGCCAGCAGTACTCAGGGGGCCGGCACTGAAGCTTTCTTT
V gene: TRBV19; D gene: TRBD1; clone size: -; CDR3 length: 14; J gene: TRBJ1-5; CDR3 protein: CASSFGTGKQPQHF; CDR3 DNA: TGTGCCAGTAGTTTCGGGACAGGGAAACAGCCCCAGCATTTT
V gene: TRBV4-3; D gene: -; clone size: -; CDR3 length: 14; J gene: TRBJ1-6; CDR3 protein: CASSQDGDDSPLHF; CDR3 DNA: TGCGCCAGCAGCCAAGATGGGGATGATTCACCCCTCCACTTT
V gene: TRBV11-2; D gene: -; clone size: -; CDR3 length: 15; J gene: TRBJ2-1; CDR3 protein: CASSLDIGVNNEQFF; CDR3 DNA: TGTGCCAGCAGCCTCGATATTGGAGTGAACAATGAGCAGTTCTTC
V gene: TRBV6-2/TRBV6-3; D gene: TRBD2; clone size: -; CDR3 length: 16; J gene: TRBJ2-1; CDR3 protein: CASSFAPAGRYNEQFF; CDR3 DNA: TGTGCCAGCAGTTTCGCCCCAGCGGGACGGTACAATGAGCAGTTCTTC
V gene: TRBV19; D gene: -; clone size: few; CDR3 length: 14; J gene: TRBJ1-1; CDR3 protein: CASTSDRSNTEAFF; CDR3 DNA: TGTGCCAGTACCTCCGACAGGTCGAACACTGAAGCTTTCTTT
V gene: TRBV6-5; D gene: -; clone size: -; CDR3 length: 16; J gene: TRBJ1-2; CDR3 protein: CASSYSGQRANYGYTF; CDR3 DNA: TGTGCCAGCAGTTACTCAGGGCAGAGAGCTAACTATGGCTACACCTTC
V gene: TRBV27; D gene: -; clone size: -; CDR3 length: 15; J gene: TRBJ2-1; CDR3 protein: CASSFGQFLGNEQFF; CDR3 DNA: TGTGCCAGCAGTTTTGGCCAATTTCTAGGGAATGAGCAGTTCTTC
V gene: TRBV7-2; D gene: -; clone size: many; CDR3 length: 14; J gene: TRBJ2-5; CDR3 protein: CASSFGQSGETQYF; CDR3 DNA: TGTGCCAGCAGCTTCGGACAGTCCGGGGAGACCCAGTACTTC
V gene: TRBV5-4; D gene: -; clone size: -; CDR3 length: 16; J gene: TRBJ1-3; CDR3 protein: CASSFLGSSSGNTIYF; CDR3 DNA: TGTGCCAGCAGCTTCCTCGGGTCTAGCTCTGGAAACACCATATATTTT
V gene: TRBV18; D gene: -; clone size: once; CDR3 length: 13; J gene: TRBJ1-4; CDR3 protein: CASSPDSREKLFF; CDR3 DNA: TGTGCCAGCTCACCAGACAGCCGGGAAAAACTGTTTTTT
V gene: TRBV5-6; D gene: -; clone size: many; CDR3 length: 14; J gene: TRBJ1-2; CDR3 protein: CASSSATVPYGYTF; CDR3 DNA: TGTGCCAGCAGCTCGGCGACAGTCCCCTATGGCTACACCTTC
V gene: TRBV11-3; D gene: TRBD1; clone size: many; CDR3 length: 14; J gene: TRBJ2-5; CDR3 protein: CASSRTGGIETQYF; CDR3 DNA: TGTGCCAGCAGCCGGACAGGGGGCATAGAGACCCAGTACTTC
V gene: TRBV7-6; D gene: -; clone size: many; CDR3 length: 15; J gene: TRBJ2-5; CDR3 protein: CASSPYGAGLETQYF; CDR3 DNA: TGTGCCAGCAGCCCATACGGTGCAGGGTTAGAGACCCAGTACTTC
V gene: TRBV12-5; D gene: -; clone size: many; CDR3 length: 13; J gene: TRBJ1-1; CDR3 protein: CASGLSGNTEAFF; CDR3 DNA: TGTGCTAGTGGTTTGAGCGGGAACACTGAAGCTTTCTTT
V gene: TRBV19; D gene: -; clone size: few; CDR3 length: 15; J gene: TRBJ2-1; CDR3 protein: CASSIEGSSYNEQFF; CDR3 DNA: TGTGCCAGTAGTATAGAAGGGTCCTCCTACAATGAGCAGTTCTTC
V gene: TRBV12-3/TRBV12-4; D gene: -; clone size: few; CDR3 length: 14; J gene: TRBJ1-2; CDR3 protein: CASTPAGGGDGYTF; CDR3 DNA: TGTGCCAGCACTCCCGCGGGGGGCGGGGATGGCTACACCTTC
V gene: TRBV5-1; D gene: -; clone size: -; CDR3 length: 14; J gene: TRBJ2-3; CDR3 protein: CASSLGAKTDTQYF; CDR3 DNA: TGCGCCAGCAGCTTGGGGGCGAAGACAGATACGCAGTATTTT
V gene: TRBV7-2; D gene: -; clone size: few; CDR3 length: 15; J gene: TRBJ1-1; CDR3 protein: CASSWSADGLTEAFF; CDR3 DNA: TGTGCCAGCAGCTGGTCCGCCGATGGCCTTACTGAAGCTTTCTTT
V gene: TRBV6-6; D gene: TRBD1; clone size: few; CDR3 length: 13; J gene: TRBJ2-4; CDR3 protein: CASSQLYGQGKYF; CDR3 DNA: TGTGCCAGCAGCCAACTATACGGACAGGGGAAGTACTTC
V gene: TRBV7-9; D gene: -; clone size: few; CDR3 length: 11; J gene: TRBJ1-1; CDR3 protein: CASSNPKGAFF; CDR3 DNA: TGTGCCAGCAGCAATCCAAAAGGAGCTTTCTTT
V gene: TRBV7-9; D gene: -; clone size: many; CDR3 length: 13; J gene: TRBJ1-2; CDR3 protein: CASTFGRGRGYTF; CDR3 DNA: TGTGCCAGCACCTTCGGGCGGGGCCGGGGCTACACCTTC
V gene: TRBV20-1; D gene: -; clone size: few; CDR3 length: 15; J gene: TRBJ2-3; CDR3 protein: CSAILWDDQADTQYF; CDR3 DNA: TGCAGTGCTATCCTATGGGACGACCAGGCAGATACGCAGTATTTT